This entry concerns a single T cell receptor (beta chain). The source of the sample is a study of cytomegalovirus exposure and HLA in healthy donors. The PCR ran on 60 Vbeta and 13 Jbeta primers. Assay: immunoSEQ multiplex PCR; the TCRdb copy retains only in-frame clones and omits some. The sample lists around 110,000 clones, about four fifths occurring once. The trim removed 4 bases at V and 1 base at J, leaving 1 base unmatched. There are 13 residues in the CDR3. Germline CDR1 reads SQVTM; CDR2 reads ANQGSEA. J is TRBJ1-1 and V is TRBV29-1; TRBD1 matches 9 bases. This TCR was sampled from a woman aged 30 to 39 in good health and CMV-seronegative. The sample taken for sequencing was PBMCs. The CDR3 here is CSVGQGGNTEAFF. The CDR3 DNA reads as TGCAGCGTTGGACAGGGGGGGAACACTGAAGCTTTCTTT.